These 22 T cell receptor beta chains were sequenced from one sample in a study of T cell responses to AZD1222 COVID-19 vaccine (dated by TCRdb to 2020 to 2022). Preparation of the library involved the immunoSEQ multiplex PCR assay. The table was pulled from immuneACCESS by TCRdb, which kept in-frame rearrangements only. Such tables lose some clones; where checked, under half of the loss comes from unresolved V genes, and the rest has no known cause. Across this sample there are roughly 150,000 clones, with approximately 92% seen only once. The ten largest clones capture around 2.5% of the sample. According to the study, the label for this sample's time point signals: baseline before first vaccination. Material: peripheral blood, obtained on day 0 of AZD1222 vaccination. The receptors come from an adult in good health.

This chain connects TRBV11-3 to TRBJ1-3; possibly TRBD1 for D (6 bases). Germline CDR1 SGHNT, CDR2 YENEEA. V shed 3 bases and J shed 4 bases, with 10 bases lying between them. The CDR3 length is 14 residues. The DNA for the CDR3 is TGTGCCAGCAGCTTTACAGGGAACGGAAACACCATATATTTT. It encodes CASSFTGNGNTIYF. Based on the CDR3 plus reference TRBV11-3 and TRBJ1-3, the full variable domain is EAGVVQSPRYKIIEKKQPVAFWCNPISGHNTLYWYLQNLGQGPELLIRYENEEAVDDSQLPKDRFSAERLKGVDSTLKIQPAELGDSAVYLCASSFTGNGNTIYFGEGSWLTVV.

This clone occurred once. Mismatch with germline at one junction end may stem from a read error. CDR3 in amino acids: CASSFGGLPNQPQHF. The CDR3 DNA reads as TGTGCCAGCAGCTTTGGAGGCCTCCCGAATCAACCCCAGCATTTT. V and J are TRBV5-4 and TRBJ1-5, with no clear D. This CDR3 contains 15 residues. Germline CDR1 and CDR2: SGHNT and YYREEE (reference sequence). Full variable domain (outside the CDR3, taken from reference TRBV5-4 and TRBJ1-5): ETGVTQSPTHLIKTRGQQVTLRCSSQSGHNTVSWYQQALGQGPQFIFQYYREEENGRGNFPPRFSGLQFPNYSSELNVNALELDDSALYLCASSFGGLPNQPQHFGDGTRLSIL.

This clone appeared a single time. The CDR3 DNA follows: TGCGCCAGCAGTCAATCTCGGAGGGCTCCTAGAATCTACGAGCAGTACTTC. This codes for CASSQSRRAPRIYEQYF. The V call is TRBV23-1, the J call TRBJ2-7, with TRBD2 as a possible D gene (6 bases). TRBV23-1 is given ORF status, its function remaining uncertain. The V end lost 0 bases, the J end lost 3 bases, and 18 bases lay between the germline ends. The length of the CDR3 is 17 residues.

This chain joins TRBV5-6 and TRBJ1-5; D perhaps matches TRBD1 (6 bases). The V end was cut by 4 bases, the J end by 0 bases, with 14 bases between. The CDR3 spans 16 residues. The germline V gene has CDR1 SGHDT and CDR2 YYEEEE. The CDR3 DNA reads TGTGCCAGCAGCCGAAGGGGGTTTAGTAGCAATCAGCCCCAGCATTTT. Translated, it gives CASSRRGFSSNQPQHF.

The chain couples TRBV6-5 to TRBJ1-5; D might be TRBD1 (5 bases). Germline V gene sequence: CDR1 MNHEY, CDR2 SVGAGI. The germline V and J ends were trimmed by 5 bases and 4 bases, with 12 bases remaining between them. This CDR3 is built from 14 residues. This CDR3 reads CASSPGRHNQPQHF. The CDR3 nucleotides are TGTGCCAGCAGTCCGGGACGGCATAATCAGCCCCAGCATTTT.

The chain recombines TRBV5-4 with TRBJ2-2; TRBD1 matches 9 bases. The CDR3 contains 17 residues. In germline, CDR1 is SGHNT, CDR2 YYREEE (reference sequence). V was clipped by 4 bases and J by 4 bases; unmatched bases: 11. The chain's CDR3 is CASSAGQGNVPTGELFF. As DNA, the CDR3 is TGTGCCAGCAGCGCGGGACAGGGAAACGTTCCCACCGGGGAGCTGTTTTTT.

The chain links TRBV3-1 (or the pseudogene TRBV3-2) to TRBJ2-5; 14 positions match TRBD2. V lost 7 bases, J lost 4 bases, and 8 bases stayed unmatched. The CDR3 has 16 amino acids. Germline V gene lookup returns CDR1 LGHDT and CDR2 YNNKEL (reference sequence). The CDR3 DNA sequence: TGTGCCAGCAACCGACTAGCGGGGGGGCCAGGAGAGACCCAGTACTTC. Protein sequence: CASNRLAGGPGETQYF.

The count of this clone is one. V is TRBV4-1 and J is TRBJ1-3; a possible D gene is TRBD1 (5 bases). This CDR3 spans 18 amino acids. The V gene lost 0 bases and the J gene lost 0 bases, with 15 bases spanning the gap. CDR1 is MGHRA, CDR2 YSYEKL, per germline. This CDR3 reads CASSQDMAGQYSGNTIYF. CDR3 in DNA: TGCGCCAGCAGCCAAGATATGGCAGGGCAATACTCTGGAAACACCATATATTTT.

This chain connects TRBV14 to TRBJ2-7, with a weak D call TRBD2 (5 bases). V lost 4 bases and J 5 bases, leaving 9 bases between the germline ends. The CDR3 is made up of 12 amino acids. Germline assignment: CDR1 SGHDN and CDR2 FVKESK. CDR3 sequence: CASSPGWNEQYF. The CDR3 nucleotides are TGTGCCAGCAGCCCGGGGTGGAACGAGCAGTACTTC.

V and J are TRBV5-1 and TRBJ2-7; TRBD2 agrees at 9 bases. The CDR3 spans 15 residues. In germline, CDR1 is SGHRS, CDR2 YFSETQ. The V and J ends lost 0 bases and 1 base, in that order; junction bases with no gene match: 2. This CDR3 reads CASSLELAGSYEQYF. The CDR3, as DNA: TGCGCCAGCAGCTTGGAGCTAGCGGGATCCTACGAGCAGTACTTC. Combining the CDR3 with reference TRBV5-1 and TRBJ2-7 gives the whole variable domain KAGVTQTPRYLIKTRGQQVTLSCSPISGHRSVSWYQQTPGQGLQFLFEYFSETQRNKGNFPGRFSGRQFSNSRSEMNVSTLELGDSALYLCASSLELAGSYEQYFGPGTRLTVT.

The rearrangement links TRBV7-2 to TRBJ1-3, with 8 bases aligning to TRBD1. From germline, CDR1 is SGHTA and CDR2 FQGNSA. CDR3 length: 15 amino acids. V shed 1 base, J shed 3 bases, and the junction held 2 bases outside the gene matches. The CDR3 nucleotides read TGTGCCAGCAGCTTAGACAGGGGGTTTGGAAACACCATATATTTT. Protein sequence: CASSLDRGFGNTIYF.

This clone has a single count. The sample contains more than one DNA sequence encoding this CDR3. The genes are TRBV7-2 and TRBJ1-3; D is uncertain. Germline V gives CDR1 SGHTA, CDR2 FQGNSA. Trimming left V 1 base short and J 7 bases short, with 8 bases between. The length of the CDR3 is 13 residues. The CDR3 sequence is CASSLETGNTIYF. The CDR3 DNA reads TGTGCCAGCAGCTTAGAGACGGGGAACACCATATATTTT.

The chain employs TRBV5-1 and TRBJ1-1; 8 nucleotides align to TRBD1. This CDR3 spans 15 amino acids. Germline values: CDR1 SGHRS, CDR2 YFSETQ. V lost 3 bases, J lost 0 bases, and 4 bases stayed unmatched. This chain's CDR3 is CASSSRTGLNTEAFF. The CDR3 DNA sequence: TGCGCCAGCAGCTCCCGGACAGGGTTGAACACTGAAGCTTTCTTT.

V and J are TRBV19 and TRBJ1-4; D is unresolved. The CDR3 extends over 14 amino acids. Germline values: CDR1 LNHDA, CDR2 SQIVND (reference sequence). Trimming cost V 6 bases and J 0 bases, with 8 bases left between them. This chain's CDR3 is CASREGATNEKLFF. CDR3 nucleotide sequence: TGTGCCAGTAGGGAGGGAGCAACTAATGAAAAACTGTTTTTT.

As DNA, the CDR3 is TGTGCCAGCAGTGCACAGGGTGCCACTGAAGCTTTCTTT. Translated: CASSAQGATEAFF. This chain connects TRBV2 to TRBJ1-1, with TRBD1 as a possible D gene (6 bases). Trimming stripped 4 bases from V and 4 bases from J, with 10 bases between. The CDR3 covers 13 residues. The germline gives CDR1 SNHLY, CDR2 FYNNEI.

The rearrangement links TRBV28 to TRBJ1-6; D call uncertain. The CDR3 is 11 residues long. V lost 2 bases, J lost 17 bases, and 10 bases lay in between. Per the germline V gene, CDR1 is MDHEN and CDR2 is SYDVKM. This CDR3 reads CASSLEASFHF. The CDR3 bases are TGTGCCAGCAGTTTAGAGGCTTCTTTCCACTTT.

The chain uses TRBV5-1 and TRBJ1-2, with 10 positions matching TRBD1. This CDR3 has 16 residues. In germline, CDR1 is SGHRS, CDR2 YFSETQ. V lost 0 bases to trimming and J lost 0 bases; unmatched junction nucleotides: 2. The CDR3, as DNA: TGCGCCAGCAGCTTGGAAGGACAGGGGGCTAACTATGGCTACACCTTC. Translating gives CASSLEGQGANYGYTF. The entire variable domain, with the rest obtained from reference TRBV5-1 and TRBJ1-2, is as follows: KAGVTQTPRYLIKTRGQQVTLSCSPISGHRSVSWYQQTPGQGLQFLFEYFSETQRNKGNFPGRFSGRQFSNSRSEMNVSTLELGDSALYLCASSLEGQGANYGYTFGSGTRLTVV.

The rearrangement links TRBV7-2 to TRBJ2-7, with D maybe TRBD1 (6 bases). Germline V CDR1 and CDR2: SGHTA, FQGNSA. This CDR3 has 14 amino acids. Trimming took off 1 base at V and 3 bases at J, with 10 bases between the two ends. The CDR3 DNA reads as TGTGCCAGCAGCTTAGTGGGGGCGTACTACGAGCAGTACTTC. It is translated as CASSLVGAYYEQYF.

This chain uses TRBV11-1 with TRBJ2-2, with TRBD2 as a possible D gene (5 bases). Germline V gives CDR1 SGHAT, CDR2 FQDESV (reference sequence). The CDR3 loop spans 15 amino acids. V lost 5 bases and J lost 4, with 14 bases in between. Written as DNA, the CDR3 is TGTGCCAGCAGCGAGGGCGGGTTTTTCACCGGGGAGCTGTTTTTT. Protein: CASSEGGFFTGELFF.

The chain joins TRBV5-1 to TRBJ2-1; 12 nucleotides line up with TRBD2. V shed 3 bases, J shed 7 bases, and the junction held 8 bases outside the gene matches. Germline V gives CDR1 SGHRS, CDR2 YFSETQ. The CDR3 covers 16 residues. The CDR3 loop reads CASSSGGTSGWNEQFF. Here the CDR3 DNA reads TGCGCCAGCAGCTCGGGGGGGACTAGCGGGTGGAATGAGCAGTTCTTC.

The gene calls are TRBV30 and TRBJ2-3; unclear D gene. Germline values: CDR1 GTSNPN, CDR2 SVGIG (reference sequence). Trimming took off 4 bases at V and 6 bases at J, with 8 bases between the two ends. The CDR3 runs to 11 residues. As DNA, the CDR3 is TGTGCCTGGACAGGAGCGGATACGCAGTATTTT. Encoded protein: CAWTGADTQYF. The variable domain in full, with the rest retrieved from reference TRBV30 and TRBJ2-3, is SQTIHQWPATLVQPVGSPLSLECTVEGTSNPNLYWYRQAAGRGLQLLFYSVGIGQISSEVPQNLSASRPQDRQFILSSKKLLLSDSGFYLCAWTGADTQYFGPGTRLTVL.

The rearrangement uses TRBV6-5 and TRBJ1-2; D unclear. The CDR3 extends over 12 amino acids. V lost 7 bases and J lost 8, with 14 bases in between. Germline assignment: CDR1 MNHEY and CDR2 SVGAGI. The CDR3 DNA reads TGTGCCAGCAAGGGCCCCCAGTCCGGCTACACCTTC. It is translated as CASKGPQSGYTF.